These 15 T cell receptor beta chains originate from one sample sequenced in a study of blood T cell repertoires in COVID-19. The repertoire was sequenced with immunoSEQ multiplex PCR; TCRdb's copy has only in-frame clones and lacks some. Here the sample spans approximately 160,000 clones, around 84% being singletons. The sample comprised peripheral blood. The receptors here all came from a woman aged 80 or older with acute or convalescent COVID-19.

The V gene is TRBV19, the J gene TRBJ2-5; D not certain. The CDR3 spans 13 residues. Trimming took off 4 bases at V and 5 bases at J, with 11 bases between the two ends. Germline V gene sequence: CDR1 LNHDA, CDR2 SQIVND (reference sequence). The CDR3 DNA sequence: TGTGCCAGTAGTACAGGCCTACGGGAGACCCAGTACTTC. It translates to CASSTGLRETQYF.

The genes are TRBV18 and TRBJ2-5, with 8 bases identical to TRBD2. The length of the CDR3 is 16 residues. Germline loops: CDR1 KGHSH, CDR2 LQKENI. V shed 0 bases and J 1 base; nucleotides not matched to a gene: 4. CDR3 in amino acids: CASSPPVAGSQETQYF. In DNA form, the CDR3 reads TGTGCCAGCTCACCACCTGTAGCGGGGAGCCAAGAGACCCAGTACTTC. The full variable domain, with the rest looked up from reference TRBV18 and TRBJ2-5, is NAGVMQNPRHLVRRRGQEARLRCSPMKGHSHVYWYRQLPEEGLKFMVYLQKENIIDESGMPKERFSAEFPKEGPSILRIQQVVRGDSAAYFCASSPPVAGSQETQYFGPGTRLLVL.

The V and J genes are TRBV5-4 and TRBJ2-1, with unresolved D. The CDR3 has 13 residues. Germline V gene sequence: CDR1 SGHNT, CDR2 YYREEE (reference sequence). V dropped 0 bases and J dropped 5 bases, with 6 bases sitting between them. CDR3 nucleotides: TGTGCCAGCAGCTTGGTAGTAGACAATGAGCAGTTCTTC. It specifies CASSLVVDNEQFF.

The chain uses TRBV5-6 and TRBJ1-5, with a weak D call TRBD1 (5 bases). This CDR3 comprises 12 residues. Trimming took 5 bases from V and 9 from J, leaving 12 bases between them. Germline CDR1 SGHDT, CDR2 YYEEEE. CDR3 sequence reads: CASSHGGGPQHF. The CDR3 DNA sequence: TGTGCCAGCAGTCATGGGGGAGGGCCCCAGCATTTT.

The J gene is TRBJ2-1, the V gene TRBV6-2 or TRBV6-3; 13 nucleotides match TRBD2. CDR1 and CDR2 from the germline V gene are MNHEY and SVGEGT. The CDR3 is made up of 15 amino acids. The junction had 7 bases not matched to a gene; V was cut back by 5 bases and J by 9 bases. The CDR3 coding sequence is TGTGCCAGCAGTCGCGGGACTAGCGGGGTGAGTGAGCAGTTCTTC. Amino acid sequence: CASSRGTSGVSEQFF.

This clone was found a few times. This chain connects TRBV19 to TRBJ1-1; possible D gene TRBD1, 6 bases. The ends were cut back, 8 bases at V and 0 bases at J, with 10 bases in the middle. The CDR3 is 13 amino acids. Germline V gives CDR1 LNHDA, CDR2 SQIVND (reference sequence). In nucleotides, the CDR3 is TGTGCCAGTCGGACAGACATGAACACTGAAGCTTTCTTT. The encoded protein is CASRTDMNTEAFF.

The chain recombines TRBV7-3 with TRBJ2-7; tentatively, D is TRBD1 (6 bases). Trimming stripped 4 bases from V and 2 bases from J, with 15 bases between. The CDR3 length is 15 residues. Germline values: CDR1 SGHTA, CDR2 FQGTGA. For the CDR3, the DNA is TGTGCCAGCAGCTCTCAACCCGGGACAACCTACGAGCAGTACTTC. Its protein is CASSSQPGTTYEQYF.

CDR3 amino acids: CASSPQSTDTQYF. CDR3 DNA sequence: TGTGCCAGCAGCCCCCAAAGCACAGATACGCAGTATTTT. The rearrangement joins TRBV7-9 to TRBJ2-3; D not certain. Per the germline V gene, CDR1 is SEHNR and CDR2 is FQNEAQ (reference sequence). Trimming left V 5 bases short and J 0 bases short, with 6 bases between. The CDR3 covers 13 residues.

The J gene is TRBJ2-7, the V gene TRBV27, with 7 nucleotides matching TRBD2. From germline, CDR1 is MNHEY and CDR2 SMNVEV (reference sequence). The CDR3 spans 13 residues. Unmatched junction bases numbered 3, after V lost 7 bases and J lost 0 bases. The CDR3 DNA follows: TGTGCCAGCACTAGCGGCCTCTCCTACGAGCAGTACTTC. This codes for CASTSGLSYEQYF.

The genes are TRBV19 and TRBJ1-2; perhaps TRBD1 as D (5 bases). Germline V gene data show CDR1 as LNHDA and CDR2 as SQIVND (reference sequence). The CDR3 is 15 residues long. The V gene lost 3 bases and the J gene lost 4 bases, with 15 bases spanning the gap. CDR3 bases: TGTGCCAGTAGTATTAAGACAGCGGGAGGCTATGGCTACACCTTC. Protein product: CASSIKTAGGYGYTF.

Concerning this clone: At the DNA level, this CDR3 is encoded by other sequences in the same sample as well. The rearrangement uses TRBV2 and TRBJ2-1; tentatively, D is TRBD1 (7 bases). Germline V gene lookup returns CDR1 SNHLY and CDR2 FYNNEI. The CDR3 contains 15 residues. V lost 1 base and J lost 4, with 11 bases in between. CDR3: CASSEGRGAYNEQFF. DNA of the CDR3: TGTGCCAGCAGTGAAGGCAGGGGGGCTTACAATGAGCAGTTCTTC.

The chain carries TRBV7-6 and TRBJ2-5; possible D gene TRBD2, 6 bases. CDR1 is SGHVS and CDR2 is FNYEAQ in the germline V gene. CDR3 size: 15 residues. V lost 3 bases and J 2 bases, leaving 13 bases between the germline ends. The CDR3 DNA is TGTGCCAGCAGCTTGTCAGGCGGGGCTCAAGAGACCCAGTACTTC. Translated, it gives CASSLSGGAQETQYF. The variable domain in full, with the rest retrieved from reference TRBV7-6 and TRBJ2-5, is GAGVSQSPRYKVTKRGQDVALRCDPISGHVSLYWYRQALGQGPEFLTYFNYEAQQDKSGLPNDRFSAERPEGSISTLTIQRTEQRDSAMYRCASSLSGGAQETQYFGPGTRLLVL.

The table lists this clone with a few counts. The V and J genes are TRBV5-4 and TRBJ1-4; D may be TRBD1 (6 bases). The germline CDR1 and CDR2 sequences are SGHNT and YYREEE (reference sequence). CDR3 length: 16 amino acids. V dropped 3 bases and J dropped 0 bases, with 12 bases sitting between them. This CDR3 is CASSSDEGATNEKLFF. DNA of the CDR3: TGTGCCAGCAGCTCCGACGAGGGGGCAACTAATGAAAAACTGTTTTTT.

The chain uses TRBV4-3 and TRBJ2-3; 9 nucleotides align to TRBD1. From germline, CDR1 is LGHNA and CDR2 YSLEER. The ends lost 4 bases at V and 2 bases at J; junction bases unmatched: 10. CDR3 size: 17 residues. The CDR3 DNA reads as TGCGCCAGCAGCCTAATTGGACAGGGGAAGTACACAGATACGCAGTATTTT. This codes for CASSLIGQGKYTDTQYF.

This chain links TRBV7-6 with TRBJ2-1; 15 bases line up with TRBD2. Looked up from germline, CDR1 is SGHVS and CDR2 is FNYEAQ. The CDR3 is 16 amino acids. The trim removed 4 bases at V and 8 bases at J, leaving 6 bases unmatched. CDR3 sequence reads: CASSSGTSGRWYEQFF. The CDR3 DNA follows: TGTGCCAGCAGCTCAGGGACTAGCGGGAGGTGGTATGAGCAGTTCTTC.